Below are 31 T cell receptor beta chains sequenced from a single sample in a study of T cell responses to AZD1222 COVID-19 vaccine. TCRdb's copy holds only in-frame clones and misses some; the assay was immunoSEQ multiplex PCR. Of some 180,000 clones in the sample, under 95% were seen once. The source was peripheral blood, collected 28 days after the second AZD1222 dose. These receptors all stem from an adult who received the AZD1222 COVID-19 vaccine.

In this sample, this clone turned up a few times. The V gene is TRBV3-1 (or the pseudogene TRBV3-2), the J gene TRBJ1-2, with D possibly TRBD1 on 6 matching bases. The V and J ends lost 1 base and 8 bases respectively, with 17 bases between them. The CDR3 is 15 residues long. From germline, CDR1 is LGHDT and CDR2 YNNKEL (reference sequence). Here the CDR3 DNA reads TGTGCCAGCAGCCAAGGCGGGACACTCCCAGGAGGCTACACCTTC. The encoded protein is CASSQGGTLPGGYTF.

The chain employs TRBV5-1 and TRBJ2-7; TRBD1 matches at 7 bases. Per germline, CDR1 SGHRS and CDR2 YFSETQ. V was clipped by 0 bases and J by 4 bases; unmatched bases: 10. The CDR3 is 16 residues long. CDR3 coding DNA: TGCGCCAGCAGCTTGGTTTCCGGGGCAGGGGGATACGAGCAGTACTTC. This encodes CASSLVSGAGGYEQYF.

V gene TRBV6-6 combines with J gene TRBJ1-1, with 7 bases identical to TRBD1. The CDR3 covers 16 residues. Germline lookup yields CDR1 MNHNY and CDR2 SVGAGI (reference sequence). Losses at the gene ends were 4 bases for V and 0 bases for J; bases not matched to a gene: 8. CDR3 sequence reads: CASSSFSTGVNTEAFF. For the CDR3, the DNA is TGTGCCAGCAGTTCCTTCTCTACAGGGGTGAACACTGAAGCTTTCTTT.

CDR3: CASSVAYTGRTDTQYF. The CDR3 region has the DNA TGTGCCAGCAGCGTAGCATATACAGGCAGGACAGATACGCAGTATTTT. The genes are TRBV9 and TRBJ2-3; possibly TRBD1 for D (5 bases). Trimming removed 0 bases from V and 3 bases from J, with 14 bases in between. CDR1 is SGDLS and CDR2 is YYNGEE in the germline V gene. This CDR3 contains 16 residues.

The CDR3 DNA is TGTGCCAGCAGCTTGGGCGACAGGGGGCGGGGTGAAAAACTGTTTTTT. This codes for CASSLGDRGRGEKLFF. This chain joins TRBV5-5 and TRBJ1-4; 10 nucleotides match TRBD1. Germline CDR1 and CDR2: SGHKS and YYEKEE (reference sequence). Trimming removed 0 bases from V and 7 bases from J; junction bases left unmatched: 6. CDR3 size: 16 residues.

V and J are TRBV7-2 and TRBJ2-1; D may be TRBD2 (5 bases). Germline V CDR1 and CDR2: SGHTA, FQGNSA. The V end lost 5 bases, the J end lost 4 bases, and 12 bases lay between the germline ends. This CDR3 comprises 14 residues. The CDR3 DNA follows: TGTGCCAGCAGCCCCTTGGACTGGTACAATGAGCAGTTCTTC. It codes for CASSPLDWYNEQFF.

V is TRBV4-3 and J is TRBJ2-2; tentative D call: TRBD1 (6 bases). This CDR3 has 15 amino acids. The germline V and J ends were trimmed by 4 bases and 0 bases, with 9 bases remaining between them. Germline CDR1 LGHNA, CDR2 YSLEER. The CDR3 sequence is CASSPGQTNTGELFF. The CDR3 DNA reads TGCGCCAGCAGCCCCGGACAGACGAACACCGGGGAGCTGTTTTTT.

This clone showed up just a few times. V and J are TRBV6-5 and TRBJ1-3, with D unresolved. CDR3 length: 15 residues. The ends were cut back, 2 bases at V and 4 bases at J, with 12 bases in the middle. The germline CDR1 and CDR2 sequences are MNHEY and SVGAGI. In DNA, the CDR3 is TGTGCCAGCAGTTACCGGAAGGCGGCCGGAAACACCATATATTTT. It encodes CASSYRKAAGNTIYF.

The chain employs TRBV27 and TRBJ1-5, with D unclear. From germline, CDR1 is MNHEY and CDR2 SMNVEV (reference sequence). V lost 3 bases and J lost 5, with 14 bases in between. The CDR3 is 15 amino acids. The CDR3 loop reads CASSLAGGGYQPQHF. The CDR3, as DNA: TGTGCCAGCAGTTTGGCAGGAGGCGGGTATCAGCCCCAGCATTTT.

The chain carries TRBV19 and TRBJ1-2; tentative D call: TRBD1 (5 bases). V lost 3 bases, J lost 7 bases, and 12 bases lay in between. The CDR3 sequence is 13 residues long. CDR1 is LNHDA, CDR2 SQIVND, per germline (reference sequence). The DNA for the CDR3 is TGTGCCAGTAGTATGGTTCAGGGTCGTGGCTACACCTTC. Its translation: CASSMVQGRGYTF.

V and J are TRBV6-4 and TRBJ2-2; no clear D. V was pared by 4 bases and J by 5 bases, with 11 bases between. There are 14 residues in the CDR3. In germline, CDR1 is MRHNA, CDR2 SNTAGT. In DNA, the CDR3 is TGTGCCAGCAGTGCGATGAAGGAGACCGGGGAGCTGTTTTTT. As protein: CASSAMKETGELFF.

The chain is built from TRBV2 and TRBJ2-7, with 7 bases aligning to TRBD2. CDR3 length: 15 amino acids. From germline, CDR1 is SNHLY and CDR2 FYNNEI. The V segment lost 7 bases and the J segment 5 bases; nucleotides outside the gene matches: 14. Written as DNA, the CDR3 is TGTGCCAGCAATGGGGGGGGGTCGCGTCGCGACGAGCAGTACTTC. This gives the protein CASNGGGSRRDEQYF.

The V gene is TRBV29-1, the J gene TRBJ1-3; no firm D call. The germline V gene encodes CDR1 SQVTM and CDR2 ANQGSEA. V lost 1 base, J lost 0 bases, and 10 bases lay in between. This CDR3 region has 15 residues. CDR3 protein: CSVEGRVSSGNTIYF. The CDR3 DNA reads TGCAGCGTTGAAGGGAGGGTGAGCTCTGGAAACACCATATATTTT.

The sample holds one count of this clone. The chain recombines TRBV24-1 with TRBJ1-5, with D possibly matching TRBD1 (6 bases). The V and J ends lost 2 bases and 6 bases respectively, with 13 bases between them. Germline V gives CDR1 KGHDR, CDR2 SFDVKD. This CDR3 is 15 amino acids long. The CDR3 DNA reads as TGTGCCACCAGTGATTCTAAGGGGGGCATTCAGCCCCAGCATTTT. It is translated as CATSDSKGGIQPQHF.

V usage is TRBV4-1 and J usage is TRBJ2-1; D unresolved. Trimming left V 1 base short and J 2 bases short, with 12 bases between. The CDR3 totals 16 residues. The germline gives CDR1 MGHRA, CDR2 YSYEKL. The DNA for the CDR3 is TGCGCCAGCAGCCAAGCCGGTGGGGTCACCTACAATGAGCAGTTCTTC. This sequence encodes CASSQAGGVTYNEQFF.

The V gene is TRBV7-9, the J gene TRBJ2-7; D unclear. Germline V lookup: CDR1 SEHNR, CDR2 FQNEAQ (reference sequence). CDR3 size: 13 residues. Trimming left V 5 bases short and J 3 bases short, with 11 bases between. CDR3 loop: CASSPPRGYEQYF. The CDR3 DNA is TGTGCCAGCAGCCCCCCGCGAGGCTACGAGCAGTACTTC.

In regard to this clone: The junction shows a germline mismatch at one end, possibly a read error. This rearrangement joins TRBV14 to TRBJ2-3; D perhaps matches TRBD2 (6 bases). The CDR3 sequence is 15 residues long. In germline, CDR1 is SGHDN, CDR2 FVKESK. Here the CDR3 DNA reads TGTGCCAGCAGTCAAGGGAGGTGGAGCACAGATACGCAGTATTTT. Protein product: CASSQGRWSTDTQYF.

This clone is a singleton in its sample. The chain employs TRBV24-1 and TRBJ1-1; D call uncertain. The CDR3 runs 14 residues. Germline CDR1 is KGHDR and CDR2 is SFDVKD. Between the trimmed V and J ends, which lost 2 bases and 1 base, there was a span of 7 bases. Written as DNA, the CDR3 is TGTGCCACCAGTGATTCCAGACCGAACACTGAAGCTTTCTTT. Residues: CATSDSRPNTEAFF.

The chain combines TRBV24-1 with TRBJ2-5; D might be TRBD1 (5 bases). CDR3 size: 14 residues. V was clipped by 3 bases and J by 3 bases, with 10 bases between them. Germline V CDR1 and CDR2: KGHDR, SFDVKD. CDR3 loop: CATSDQGRKETQYF. CDR3 DNA sequence: TGTGCCACCAGTGATCAGGGCAGGAAAGAGACCCAGTACTTC.

This rearrangement joins TRBV10-1 to TRBJ2-7; 7 nucleotides agree with TRBD1. V was clipped by 5 bases and J by 4 bases; unmatched bases: 8. The CDR3 covers 14 residues. Per germline, CDR1 WNHNN and CDR2 SYGVQD (reference sequence). The CDR3, as DNA: TGCGCCAGCAGTCGGACAGGAGAGTCATACGAGCAGTACTTC. As protein: CASSRTGESYEQYF.

The chain carries TRBV4-3 and TRBJ1-2; perhaps TRBD1 as D (6 bases). The germline gives CDR1 LGHNA, CDR2 YSLEER. The CDR3 has 17 residues. Trimming stripped 1 base from V and 6 bases from J, with 21 bases between. Written as DNA, the CDR3 is TGCGCCAGCAGCCAAGTAAGAGTCAGGGGAAAATGGGATGGCTACACCTTC. As protein: CASSQVRVRGKWDGYTF.

The chain recombines TRBV7-9 with TRBJ2-5, with 7 bases fitting TRBD1. Germline V gene lookup returns CDR1 SEHNR and CDR2 FQNEAQ (reference sequence). With 2 bases clipped from V and 3 bases from J, the junction kept 0 bases outside the gene matches. CDR3 size: 13 residues. CDR3 region: CASSLTGEETQYF. The CDR3 bases are TGTGCCAGCAGCTTAACAGGGGAAGAGACCCAGTACTTC.

In this sample, this clone turned up a few times. V is TRBV29-1 and J is TRBJ2-3; TRBD2 might be the D (5 bases). V was shortened by 7 bases and J by 3 bases, with 20 bases between the two germline ends. Germline CDR1 is SQVTM and CDR2 is ANQGSEA. The CDR3 covers 15 residues. The CDR3 here is CSARSGNTRTDTQYF. In DNA, the CDR3 is TGCAGCGCCCGTTCCGGGAATACGAGAACAGATACGCAGTATTTT.

This chain uses TRBV5-1 with TRBJ2-3, with 9 bases that match TRBD1. The V and J ends lost 2 bases and 2 bases, in that order; junction bases with no gene match: 9. Per the germline V gene, CDR1 is SGHRS and CDR2 is YFSETQ. CDR3 size: 17 residues. The CDR3 DNA reads TGCGCCAGCAGCTTTTATTCCGGGACAGGGTCCACAGATACGCAGTATTTT. This sequence encodes CASSFYSGTGSTDTQYF.

This chain connects TRBV30 to TRBJ1-5; TRBD1 aligns across 7 bases. The J segment lost 7 bases and the V segment lost 2 bases, leaving 8 bases of the junction unmatched. Germline V gene lookup returns CDR1 GTSNPN and CDR2 SVGIG (reference sequence). The CDR3 covers 14 residues. The CDR3 DNA reads as TGTGCCTGGAGTCATGACAGGGTGAGCCAGCCCCAGCATTTT. As protein: CAWSHDRVSQPQHF.

V is TRBV28 and J is TRBJ1-1, with D possibly matching TRBD1 (5 bases). The CDR3 sequence is 14 residues long. The germline V and J ends were trimmed by 7 bases and 2 bases, with 14 bases remaining between them. Germline-derived CDR1 and CDR2 are MDHEN and SYDVKM. CDR3 amino acids: CASMIVRGNTEAFF. The CDR3 coding sequence is TGTGCCAGCATGATCGTAAGGGGTAACACTGAAGCTTTCTTT.

The count of this clone is one. The CDR3 sequence is CASSQVRYGGSYNEQFF. DNA of the CDR3: TGCGCCAGCAGCCAAGTAAGGTACGGCGGCTCCTACAATGAGCAGTTCTTC. This chain uses TRBV4-1 with TRBJ2-1, with unresolved D. The CDR3 is 17 amino acids. CDR1 is MGHRA, CDR2 YSYEKL, per germline. The germline V and J ends were trimmed by 1 base and 0 bases, with 13 bases remaining between them.

Written as DNA, the CDR3 is TGCGCCAGCAGCCAAGATCCCAGAGCTTCACCCCTCCACTTT. Residues: CASSQDPRASPLHF. The gene calls are TRBV4-1 and TRBJ1-6, with D hard to call. This CDR3 spans 14 amino acids. Trimming pared 0 bases from V and 9 bases from J, leaving 9 bases between. The germline CDR1 and CDR2 sequences are MGHRA and YSYEKL.

The CDR3 protein is CASMGARGQFF. As DNA, the CDR3 is TGTGCCAGTATGGGCGCGAGGGGGCAGTTCTTC. The chain uses TRBV19 and TRBJ2-1, with D possibly being TRBD1 or TRBD2 (5 bases each). V lost 7 bases, J lost 12 bases, and 13 bases lay in between. CDR3 length equals 11 residues. From germline, CDR1 is LNHDA and CDR2 SQIVND (reference sequence).

This clone was counted a single time. V is TRBV27 and J is TRBJ2-1, with D possibly matching TRBD2 (6 bases). This CDR3 is 15 amino acids long. Germline V gene data show CDR1 as MNHEY and CDR2 as SMNVEV (reference sequence). V shed 7 bases and J shed 1 base, with 14 bases lying between them. This CDR3 reads CASIAAPGSYNEQFF. CDR3 coding DNA: TGTGCCAGCATAGCGGCCCCAGGGTCCTACAATGAGCAGTTCTTC.

Of note for this clone: Other nucleotide sequences from this sample produce the same CDR3. This sequence joins TRBV7-9 and TRBJ2-5; D gene unclear. Trimming shortened V by 4 bases and J by 3 bases, and 6 bases separated the two germline ends. There are 12 residues in the CDR3. Germline V gene lookup returns CDR1 SEHNR and CDR2 FQNEAQ (reference sequence). CDR3 residues: CASSSPKETQYF. In DNA form, the CDR3 reads TGTGCCAGCAGCTCACCCAAAGAGACCCAGTACTTC.